Shown below are 20 T cell receptor beta chains from a single sample sequenced in a study of T cell clonotyping in hematopoietic cell transplantation. TCRdb's copy holds only in-frame clones and misses some; the assay was immunoSEQ multiplex PCR. In the table there are approximately 41,000 clones, 95% of which are singletons. Sample: peripheral blood mononuclear cells. The receptors stem from a man aged 25 to 45 in good health. Some clones in this sample may be carry-over from other donors' samples.

The chain is built from TRBV5-8 and TRBJ1-2; weak D call: TRBD1 (5 bases). The length of the CDR3 is 13 residues. Trimming pared 1 base from V and 4 bases from J, leaving 8 bases between. CDR1 is SGHTS and CDR2 is YDEGEE in the germline V gene. The CDR3 here is CASSLQGGYGYTF. CDR3 nucleotides: TGTGCCAGCAGCTTGCAGGGAGGCTATGGCTACACCTTC. The whole variable domain, remainder taken from reference TRBV5-8 and TRBJ1-2, is EAGVTQSPTHLIKTRGQQATLRCSPISGHTSVYWYQQALGLGLQFLLWYDEGEERNRGNFPPRFSGRQFPNYSSELNVNALELEDSALYLCASSLQGGYGYTFGSGTRLTVV.

V gene TRBV6-1 combines with J gene TRBJ2-3; 7 bases are a match to TRBD2. The ends lost 8 bases at V and 2 bases at J; junction bases unmatched: 7. Germline V gives CDR1 MNHNS, CDR2 SASEGT. The CDR3 has 14 amino acids. As DNA, the CDR3 is TGTGCCAGCGGGTCACGGGGGGACACAGATACGCAGTATTTT. It encodes CASGSRGDTDTQYF.

This clone was counted once. CDR3 sequence (DNA): TGTGCCAGCAGCTTAGTGACAGGACGGATGTCCTACGAGCAGTACTTC. Protein sequence: CASSLVTGRMSYEQYF. The chain links TRBV7-8 to TRBJ2-7; maybe TRBD1 (6 bases). Trimming shortened V by 1 base and J by 1 base, and 14 bases separated the two germline ends. This CDR3 contains 16 residues. In germline, CDR1 is SGHVS, CDR2 FQNEAQ.

The V gene is TRBV5-4, the J gene TRBJ2-2; tentatively, D is TRBD2 (6 bases). V was pared by 4 bases and J by 1 base, with 11 bases between. Per the germline V gene, CDR1 is SGHNT and CDR2 is YYREEE (reference sequence). The CDR3 covers 15 residues. In DNA form, the CDR3 reads TGTGCCAGCAGCCGGGGGACGGAGAACACCGGGGAGCTGTTTTTT. It encodes CASSRGTENTGELFF.

V is TRBV5-1 and J is TRBJ1-1, with D perhaps matching TRBD1 (5 bases). This CDR3 is 15 amino acids long. The V and J ends lost 4 bases and 4 bases respectively, with 17 bases between them. Germline values: CDR1 SGHRS, CDR2 YFSETQ. This chain's CDR3 is CASSPVGAGGTEAFF. CDR3 coding DNA: TGCGCCAGCAGCCCGGTGGGAGCTGGGGGCACTGAAGCTTTCTTT.

The chain employs TRBV5-1 and TRBJ2-7, with D possibly being TRBD1 (5 bases). Trimming took off 0 bases at V and 7 bases at J, with 11 bases between the two ends. CDR1 and CDR2 from the germline V gene are SGHRS and YFSETQ. The CDR3 extends over 13 amino acids. This CDR3 reads CASSLATGWEQYF. Here the CDR3 DNA reads TGCGCCAGCAGCTTGGCTACAGGCTGGGAGCAGTACTTC.

The chain couples TRBV5-8 to TRBJ2-4; 7 bases are shared with TRBD1. Germline V gives CDR1 SGHTS, CDR2 YDEGEE. V gave up 2 bases and J gave up 0 bases; unmatched junction bases: 8. The CDR3 runs to 17 residues. The CDR3 loop reads CASSLTDRMIAKNIQYF. The CDR3 DNA reads TGTGCCAGCAGCTTAACGGACAGGATGATAGCCAAAAACATTCAGTACTTC.

The gene calls are TRBV10-3 and TRBJ2-7, with 7 positions matching TRBD1. The CDR3 runs 16 residues. J gave up 0 bases and V 2 bases, and 7 bases lay outside the gene matches. The germline V gene encodes CDR1 ENHRY and CDR2 SYGVKD. The DNA of the CDR3 is TGTGCCATCAGTGAGCCCGGGACAGCGAGCTCCTACGAGCAGTACTTC. As protein: CAISEPGTASSYEQYF.

The chain couples TRBV11-2 to TRBJ2-1; D unresolved. CDR3 length: 13 residues. CDR1 and CDR2 from the germline V gene are SGHAT and FQNNGV. The V and J ends lost 0 bases and 9 bases respectively, with 9 bases between them. The CDR3 region has the DNA TGTGCCAGCAGCTTAGATCCACCTACTGAGCAGTTCTTC. Translated: CASSLDPPTEQFF. Full variable domain (outside the CDR3, taken from reference TRBV11-2 and TRBJ2-1): EAGVAQSPRYKIIEKRQSVAFWCNPISGHATLYWYQQILGQGPKLLIQFQNNGVVDDSQLPKDRFSAERLKGVDSTLKIQPAKLEDSAVYLCASSLDPPTEQFFGPGTRLTVL.

This chain uses TRBV6-5 with TRBJ1-2; a possible D gene is TRBD1 (6 bases). CDR3 length equals 14 residues. V shed 8 bases and J shed 4 bases, with 17 bases lying between them. The germline V gene encodes CDR1 MNHEY and CDR2 SVGAGI. CDR3 in amino acids: CASGLDRSPYGYTF. CDR3 coding DNA: TGTGCCAGCGGCCTCGACAGGTCCCCCTATGGCTACACCTTC.

This chain joins TRBV6-5 and TRBJ1-2; perhaps TRBD1 as D (6 bases). This CDR3 region has 13 residues. CDR1 is MNHEY and CDR2 is SVGAGI in the germline V gene. With 5 bases removed from V and 6 bases from J, the gap between germline ends came to 13 bases. This chain's CDR3 is CASSQGQIHGYTF. The CDR3 DNA reads as TGTGCCAGCAGTCAAGGACAGATCCATGGCTACACCTTC.

The chain has TRBV11-2 and TRBJ2-3, with D possibly matching TRBD1 (5 bases). The V end lost 1 base, the J end lost 4 bases, and 9 bases lay between the germline ends. In germline, CDR1 is SGHAT, CDR2 FQNNGV. CDR3 length: 14 residues. DNA of the CDR3: TGTGCCAGCAGCTTAGTCAGGGTTGCAGATACGCAGTATTTT. Its translation: CASSLVRVADTQYF.

The rearrangement uses TRBV30 and TRBJ1-5; TRBD1 agrees at 8 bases. Per germline, CDR1 GTSNPN and CDR2 SVGIG (reference sequence). This CDR3 spans 15 amino acids. With 0 bases clipped from V and 5 bases from J, the junction kept 6 bases outside the gene matches. CDR3 nucleotide sequence: TGTGCCTGGAGTGTCAGGGGGCGTTCGTATCAGCCCCAGCATTTT. This codes for CAWSVRGRSYQPQHF.

The chain carries TRBV20-1 and TRBJ2-7; D gene uncertain. CDR1 is DFQATT and CDR2 is SNEGSKA in the germline V gene (reference sequence). V was cut by 5 bases and J by 2 bases, with 7 bases left in between. CDR3 length equals 11 residues. This CDR3 is CSAPLAYEQYF. CDR3 nucleotide sequence: TGCAGTGCTCCCCTAGCCTACGAGCAGTACTTC.

V is TRBV9 and J is TRBJ2-2; perhaps TRBD1 as D (5 bases). The CDR3 runs to 14 residues. V was cut by 2 bases and J by 3 bases, with 8 bases left in between. The V gene's germline CDR1 is SGDLS and CDR2 YYNGEE. The chain's CDR3 is CASSVGHDTGELFF. CDR3 bases: TGTGCCAGCAGCGTCGGACACGACACCGGGGAGCTGTTTTTT.

The chain combines TRBV29-1 with TRBJ1-6; 10 nucleotides agree with TRBD1. The V segment lost 6 bases and the J segment 7 bases; nucleotides outside the gene matches: 6. The CDR3 extends over 14 amino acids. CDR1 and CDR2 from the germline V gene are SQVTM and ANQGSEA. The CDR3 coding sequence is TGCAGCGTCGCAACGGGACAGGGGAATTCACCCCTCCACTTT. Its translation is CSVATGQGNSPLHF. Full variable domain (missing parts from reference TRBV29-1 and TRBJ1-6): SAVISQKPSRDICQRGTSLTIQCQVDSQVTMMFWYRQQPGQSLTLIATANQGSEATYESGFVIDKFPISRPNLTFSTLTVSNMSPEDSSIYLCSVATGQGNSPLHFGNGTRLTVT.

The genes are TRBV2 and TRBJ2-3; TRBD1 matches 7 bases. The CDR3 runs to 16 residues. Germline lookup yields CDR1 SNHLY and CDR2 FYNNEI. Trimming cost V 0 bases and J 3 bases; bases outside gene matches: 6. The CDR3 DNA reads TGTGCCAGCAGTGAAGCGCAGACAGGGTTGACAGATACGCAGTATTTT. Amino acid sequence: CASSEAQTGLTDTQYF.

This rearrangement joins TRBV6-5 to TRBJ2-7; 9 bases align to TRBD2. CDR3 size: 13 residues. Germline V CDR1 and CDR2: MNHEY, SVGAGI. V dropped 10 bases and J dropped 5; count of bases not matched to a gene: 9. The CDR3 loop reads CATTRGRVDEQYF. The CDR3, as DNA: TGTGCCACGACCCGCGGGAGGGTTGACGAGCAGTACTTC.

The chain is built from TRBV2 and TRBJ2-7; 11 nucleotides agree with TRBD1. The J segment lost 2 bases and the V segment lost 7 bases, leaving 4 bases of the junction unmatched. Germline V gene data show CDR1 as SNHLY and CDR2 as FYNNEI. This CDR3 is 14 amino acids long. Here the CDR3 reads CASTGQGATYEQYF. CDR3 DNA: TGTGCCAGCACAGGACAGGGGGCCACCTACGAGCAGTACTTC.

The V and J genes are TRBV11-2 and TRBJ2-1, with a possible D match to TRBD1 (6 bases). The V gene's germline CDR1 is SGHAT and CDR2 FQNNGV. The CDR3 is 15 residues long. V gave up 5 bases and J gave up 3 bases, with 14 bases separating them. The CDR3 coding sequence is TGTGCCAGCAGCAAAGGGGGTAGGGGCTACAATGAGCAGTTCTTC. It translates to CASSKGGRGYNEQFF.